The rows below give T cell receptor beta chains drawn from one sample of a study of cytomegalovirus exposure and HLA in healthy donors. The protocol was immunoSEQ multiplex PCR, while the TCRdb copy is restricted to in-frame clones and leaves out a portion. Altogether 140,000 to 150,000 clones are present, 75% to 85% being singletons, with the ten largest covering under 6%. The sequenced sample consisted of PBMCs. The source is a man in his forties in good health and CMV-seronegative. Both conserved end residues are trimmed from each CDR3. Each record gives: V gene, J gene, CDR3 protein.

v_gene: TRBV6-6; j_gene: TRBJ2-7; CDR3aa: ASSQSGTGTYEQY
v_gene: TRBV5-1; j_gene: TRBJ2-1; CDR3aa: ASSLVSAGGAHEQF
v_gene: TRBV7-8; j_gene: TRBJ2-3; CDR3aa: ASSFSGADTQY
v_gene: TRBV9; j_gene: TRBJ2-7; CDR3aa: ASSVLGTLNSYEQY
v_gene: TRBV5-1; j_gene: TRBJ1-1; CDR3aa: ASTDRFTEAF
v_gene: TRBV5-1; j_gene: TRBJ1-2; CDR3aa: ASSPKEGQVYYGYT
v_gene: TRBV5-3; j_gene: TRBJ2-1; CDR3aa: ARSFCSGDNNEQF
v_gene: TRBV27; j_gene: TRBJ1-1; CDR3aa: ASSLSSGGHTEAF
v_gene: TRBV6-5; j_gene: TRBJ1-1; CDR3aa: ASRTDPKLRTEAF
v_gene: TRBV6-1; j_gene: TRBJ2-7; CDR3aa: ASSQGSYEQY
v_gene: TRBV5-4; j_gene: TRBJ2-1; CDR3aa: ASSGRDRGRNEQF
v_gene: TRBV6-1; j_gene: TRBJ2-3; CDR3aa: ASSGGQGITDTQY
v_gene: TRBV6-5; j_gene: TRBJ1-3; CDR3aa: ASRKSGGGLNTIY
v_gene: TRBV19; j_gene: TRBJ1-2; CDR3aa: ASNNPRTAGTYGYT
v_gene: TRBV6-5; j_gene: TRBJ2-7; CDR3aa: ASRKGHLLEQY
v_gene: TRBV28; j_gene: TRBJ1-2; CDR3aa: ASRSDRGAYYGYT
v_gene: TRBV6-4; j_gene: TRBJ2-1; CDR3aa: ASSADSSSYNEQF
v_gene: TRBV4-3; j_gene: TRBJ2-7; CDR3aa: ASSQDRAGGSYEQY
v_gene: TRBV27; j_gene: TRBJ2-7; CDR3aa: ASSLIGLSPGEQY
v_gene: TRBV30; j_gene: TRBJ2-1; CDR3aa: AWSGLAGQSYNEQF
v_gene: TRBV18; j_gene: .; CDR3aa: ASSGTGWEREQY
v_gene: TRBV11-2; j_gene: TRBJ1-2; CDR3aa: ASSTDRVYGYT
v_gene: TRBV21-1; j_gene: TRBJ2-2; CDR3aa: ANYQGPNGELF
v_gene: TRBV4-1; j_gene: TRBJ1-1; CDR3aa: ASRTGGTPEAF
v_gene: TRBV5-6; j_gene: TRBJ1-1; CDR3aa: ASRWGGHTEAF
v_gene: TRBV20-1; j_gene: TRBJ1-2; CDR3aa: SASDRIGYT
v_gene: TRBV27; j_gene: .; CDR3aa: ASTSYLGSYEQY
v_gene: TRBV5-6; j_gene: TRBJ2-3; CDR3aa: ASSLSGTDTQY
v_gene: TRBV27; j_gene: TRBJ1-6; CDR3aa: ASSRTAINSPLH
v_gene: TRBV7-8; j_gene: TRBJ1-2; CDR3aa: ASSPLLGGNYGYT
v_gene: TRBV4-3; j_gene: TRBJ1-5; CDR3aa: ASSQEAGAHQPQH
v_gene: TRBV5-1; j_gene: TRBJ1-1; CDR3aa: ASSSQGGVEAF
v_gene: TRBV25-1; j_gene: TRBJ1-2; CDR3aa: ASSELAGYGYT
v_gene: TRBV7-3; j_gene: TRBJ2-7; CDR3aa: ASSLGPGEIYEQY
v_gene: TRBV6-4; j_gene: TRBJ2-1; CDR3aa: ASSPSRDRELDEQF
v_gene: TRBV19; j_gene: TRBJ2-2; CDR3aa: ASIRQPNTGELF
v_gene: TRBV6-5; j_gene: TRBJ1-2; CDR3aa: ASNTGGVYGYT
v_gene: TRBV11-2; j_gene: TRBJ1-2; CDR3aa: ASSLEFRLQGPNYGYT
v_gene: TRBV5-4; j_gene: TRBJ1-1; CDR3aa: ASSLVGGLANTEAF
v_gene: TRBV5-1; j_gene: TRBJ2-5; CDR3aa: ASSPGGAQETQY
v_gene: TRBV29-1; j_gene: TRBJ1-1; CDR3aa: SGGDRVAF
v_gene: TRBV7-2; j_gene: TRBJ1-5; CDR3aa: ASSPDRVQPQH